The clone carrying this T cell receptor (beta chain) was observed many times. Time point of the sample: newly diagnosed GD, antithyroid drugs for less than 3 months. PBMC-derived RNA was used for the TCR library. The sample belongs to a study of regulatory T cells in long-lasting Graves disease. The germline CDR1 and CDR2 sequences are GTSNPN and SVGIG (reference sequence). This CDR3 region has 13 residues. The V and J ends lost 3 bases and 4 bases, in that order; junction bases with no gene match: 1. The TCR beta library used iRepertoire HTBI primers with Arm-PCR amplification of CDR3. MiXCR was run by TCRdb on the multiplex PCR reads, yielding one entry per CDR3 protein. The sample has 300,000 to 400,000 distinct CDR3 sequences; about a sixth are singletons.

The gene calls are TRBV30 and TRBJ2-5, with 11 positions matching TRBD2. The sequencing used peripheral blood mononuclear cells (PBMCs), collected at new diagnosis, from a patient treated with antithyroid drugs. The receptor's source is a female donor with Graves disease. The CDR3 DNA sequence: TGTGCCTGGAGCGGGACTAGCGGAGAGACCCAGTACTTC. The encoded protein is CAWSGTSGETQYF.